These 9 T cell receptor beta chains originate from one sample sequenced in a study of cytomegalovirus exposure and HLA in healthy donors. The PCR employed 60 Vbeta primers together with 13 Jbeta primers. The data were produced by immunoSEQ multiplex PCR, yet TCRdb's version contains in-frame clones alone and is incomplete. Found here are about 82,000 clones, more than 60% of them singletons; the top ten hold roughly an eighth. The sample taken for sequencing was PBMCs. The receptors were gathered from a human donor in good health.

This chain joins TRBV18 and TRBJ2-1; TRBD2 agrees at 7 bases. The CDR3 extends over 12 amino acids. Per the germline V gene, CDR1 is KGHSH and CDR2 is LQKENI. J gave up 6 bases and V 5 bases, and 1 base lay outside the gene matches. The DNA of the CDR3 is TGTGCCAGCTCAACGGGGGGCAATGAGCAGTTCTTC. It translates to CASSTGGNEQFF.

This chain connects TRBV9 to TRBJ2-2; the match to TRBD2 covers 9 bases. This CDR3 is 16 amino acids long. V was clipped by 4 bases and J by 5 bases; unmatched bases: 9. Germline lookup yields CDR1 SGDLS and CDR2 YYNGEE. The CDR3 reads CASSLKRGAGTGELFF. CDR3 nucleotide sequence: TGTGCCAGCAGCCTTAAGCGGGGGGCAGGTACCGGGGAGCTGTTTTTT.

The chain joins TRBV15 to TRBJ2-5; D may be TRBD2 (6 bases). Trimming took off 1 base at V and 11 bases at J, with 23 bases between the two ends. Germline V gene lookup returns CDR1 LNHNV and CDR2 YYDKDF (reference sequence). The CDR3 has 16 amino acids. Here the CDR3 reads CATSRGLYGGTVEQYF. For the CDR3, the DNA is TGTGCCACCAGCAGAGGGTTGTATGGGGGGACCGTGGAGCAGTACTTC. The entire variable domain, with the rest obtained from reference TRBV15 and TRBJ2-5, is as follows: DAMVIQNPRYQVTQFGKPVTLSCSQTLNHNVMYWYQQKSSQAPKLLFHYYDKDFNNEADTPDNFQSRRPNTSFCFLDIRSPGLGDTAMYLCATSRGLYGGTVEQYFGPGTRLLVL.

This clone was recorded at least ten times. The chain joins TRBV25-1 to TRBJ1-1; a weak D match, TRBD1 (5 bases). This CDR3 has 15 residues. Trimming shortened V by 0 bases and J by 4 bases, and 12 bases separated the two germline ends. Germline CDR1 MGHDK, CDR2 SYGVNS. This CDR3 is CASSEYKAGVTEAFF. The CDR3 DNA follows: TGTGCCAGCAGTGAATATAAGGCGGGGGTCACTGAAGCTTTCTTT.

The CDR3 coding sequence is TGTGCCAGCAGCTTAGCCCCGCTAGCGGGGGGGAGCACAGATACGCAGTATTTT. This translates into CASSLAPLAGGSTDTQYF. The genes are TRBV7-8 and TRBJ2-3, with TRBD2 matching over 12 bases. CDR3 length: 18 amino acids. CDR1 and CDR2 (germline): SGHVS, FQNEAQ. Trimming at V came to 0 bases and at J to 0 bases, leaving 4 bases not matched to a gene.

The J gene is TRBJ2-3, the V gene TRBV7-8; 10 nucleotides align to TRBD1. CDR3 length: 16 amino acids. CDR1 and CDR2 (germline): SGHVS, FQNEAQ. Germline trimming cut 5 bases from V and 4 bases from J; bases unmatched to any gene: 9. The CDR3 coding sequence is TGTGCCAGCAGCCGCCGGGACAGGGGATGGTCAGATACGCAGTATTTT. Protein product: CASSRRDRGWSDTQYF. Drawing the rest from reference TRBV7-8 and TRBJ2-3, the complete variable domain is GAGVSQSPRYKVAKRGQDVALRCDPISGHVSLFWYQQALGQGPEFLTYFQNEAQLDKSGLPSDRFFAERPEGSVSTLKIQRTQQEDSAVYLCASSRRDRGWSDTQYFGPGTRLTVL.

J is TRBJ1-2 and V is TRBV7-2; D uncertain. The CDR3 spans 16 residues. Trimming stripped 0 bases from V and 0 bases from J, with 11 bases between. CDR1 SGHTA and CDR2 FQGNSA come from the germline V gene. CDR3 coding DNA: TGTGCCAGCAGCTTAGCGCAGGCTTTAGCTAACTATGGCTACACCTTC. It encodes CASSLAQALANYGYTF.

Here the CDR3 DNA reads TGCGCCAGCAGCTTGGCAGGGTCCTACGAGCAGTACTTC. It specifies CASSLAGSYEQYF. The V call is TRBV5-1, the J call TRBJ2-7, with TRBD1 as a possible D gene (5 bases). Germline CDR1 and CDR2: SGHRS and YFSETQ. CDR3 length: 13 residues. V was trimmed by 0 bases and J by 1 base, leaving 5 bases between them.

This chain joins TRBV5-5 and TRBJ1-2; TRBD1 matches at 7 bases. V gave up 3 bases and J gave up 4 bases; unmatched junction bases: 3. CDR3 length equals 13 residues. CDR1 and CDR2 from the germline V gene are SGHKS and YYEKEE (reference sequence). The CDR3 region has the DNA TGTGCCAGCAGCTATACAGGGGTCTATGGCTACACCTTC. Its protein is CASSYTGVYGYTF.